These 3 T cell receptor beta chains were all obtained from the same sample, sequenced in a study of PD-L1 blockade in urothelial cancer. Clones were read by immunoSEQ multiplex PCR, and TCRdb kept only the in-frame ones, dropping some. The top ten hold 12% to 15% of the sample, which has about 15,000 clones, approximately 90% seen once. Here the sequenced sample was PBMCs, taken around atezolizumab (anti-PD-L1) treatment. The receptors come from a man aged 65 to 85 with urothelial cancer.

The chain recombines TRBV18 with TRBJ2-7; 9 positions agree with TRBD1. In germline, CDR1 is KGHSH, CDR2 LQKENI. After removal of 4 bases from V and 0 bases from J, the junction contained 1 base not matched to a gene. The CDR3 is made up of 14 amino acids. The chain's CDR3 is CASSRDRDSYEQYF. The CDR3 bases are TGTGCCAGCTCACGGGACAGGGACTCCTACGAGCAGTACTTC.

The V and J genes are TRBV6-5 and TRBJ1-1; 10 bases match TRBD1. V shed 5 bases, J shed 6 bases, and the junction held 6 bases outside the gene matches. The CDR3 runs 14 residues. Germline CDR1 MNHEY, CDR2 SVGAGI. The CDR3 DNA reads as TGTGCCAGCAGTCCGACAGGGGGCAGCGCTGAAGCTTTCTTT. This encodes CASSPTGGSAEAFF.

Here the CDR3 reads CASRSTGSTGELFF. The CDR3 DNA is TGTGCCAGTAGATCGACAGGGTCGACCGGGGAGCTGTTTTTT. The V gene is TRBV19, the J gene TRBJ2-2; 7 bases fit TRBD1. CDR3 length: 14 residues. From germline, CDR1 is LNHDA and CDR2 SQIVND (reference sequence). V was clipped by 6 bases and J by 5 bases; unmatched bases: 6.